This T cell receptor beta chain was found in a study of tumor T cells in aggressive B-cell lymphoma. This clone was seen more than once but under ten times. From germline, CDR1 is SGDLS and CDR2 YYNGEE. Losses at the gene ends were 4 bases for V and 3 bases for J; bases not matched to a gene: 11. The CDR3 totals 16 residues. Sequencing used immunoSEQ multiplex PCR; TCRdb keeps in-frame clones, though not all of them. Altogether about 7,900 clones are present, about four fifths being singletons, with the ten largest covering under 5.5%. This receptor was obtained from an adult with diffuse large B cell lymphoma. The material sequenced was tumor tissue. J is TRBJ2-7 and V is TRBV9; TRBD2 matches at 9 bases. CDR3 DNA sequence: TGTGCCAGCAGCCCCCTTTTAGCGGGAGCCAGCTACGAGCAGTACTTC. As protein: CASSPLLAGASYEQYF.